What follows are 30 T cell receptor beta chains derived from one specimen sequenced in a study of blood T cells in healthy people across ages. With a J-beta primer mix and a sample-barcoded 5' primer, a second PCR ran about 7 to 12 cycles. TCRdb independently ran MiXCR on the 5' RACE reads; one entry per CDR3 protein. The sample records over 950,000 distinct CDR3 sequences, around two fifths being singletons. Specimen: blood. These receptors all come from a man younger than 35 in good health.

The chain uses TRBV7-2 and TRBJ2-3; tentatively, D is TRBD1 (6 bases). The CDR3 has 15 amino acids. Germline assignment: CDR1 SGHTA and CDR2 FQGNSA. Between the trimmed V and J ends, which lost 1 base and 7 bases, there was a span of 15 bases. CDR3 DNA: TGTGCCAGCAGCTTAGAACGGCAGGGGAGATATACGCAGTATTTT. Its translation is CASSLERQGRYTQYF. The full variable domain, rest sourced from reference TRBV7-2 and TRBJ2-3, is GAGVSQSPSNKVTEKGKDVELRCDPISGHTALYWYRQSLGQGLEFLIYFQGNSAPDKSGLPSDRFSAERTGGSVSTLTIQRTQQEDSAVYLCASSLERQGRYTQYFGPGTRLTVL.

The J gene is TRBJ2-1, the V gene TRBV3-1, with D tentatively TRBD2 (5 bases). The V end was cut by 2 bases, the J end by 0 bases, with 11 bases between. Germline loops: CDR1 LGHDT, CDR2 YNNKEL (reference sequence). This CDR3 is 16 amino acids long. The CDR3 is CASSQSERFSYNEQFF. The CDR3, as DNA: TGTGCCAGCAGCCAATCCGAGCGGTTCTCCTACAATGAGCAGTTCTTC.

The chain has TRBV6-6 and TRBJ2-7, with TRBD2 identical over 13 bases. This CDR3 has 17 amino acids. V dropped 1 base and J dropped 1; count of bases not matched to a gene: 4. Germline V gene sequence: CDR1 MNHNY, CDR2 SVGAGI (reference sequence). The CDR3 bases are TGTGCCAGCAGTTACTTCCGGACTAGCGGGGGTTCCTACGAGCAGTACTTC. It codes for CASSYFRTSGGSYEQYF.

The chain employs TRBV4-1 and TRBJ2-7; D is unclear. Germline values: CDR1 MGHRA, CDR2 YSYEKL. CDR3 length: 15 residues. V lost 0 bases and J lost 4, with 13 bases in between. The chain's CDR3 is CASSQDPGSLYEQYF. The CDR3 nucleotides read TGCGCCAGCAGCCAAGATCCTGGCAGCCTATACGAGCAGTACTTC.

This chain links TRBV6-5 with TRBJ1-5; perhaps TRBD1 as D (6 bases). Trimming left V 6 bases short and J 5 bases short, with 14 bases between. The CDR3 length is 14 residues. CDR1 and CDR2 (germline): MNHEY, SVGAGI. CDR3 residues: CASSPRDIDQPQHF. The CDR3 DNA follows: TGTGCCAGCAGCCCCCGGGACATAGATCAGCCCCAGCATTTT.

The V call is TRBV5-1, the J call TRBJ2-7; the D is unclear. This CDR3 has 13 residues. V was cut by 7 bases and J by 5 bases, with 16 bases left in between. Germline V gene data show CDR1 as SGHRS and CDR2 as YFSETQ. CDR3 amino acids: CASCRAPDDEQYF. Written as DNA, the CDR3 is TGCGCCAGCTGTCGGGCCCCGGACGACGAGCAGTACTTC.

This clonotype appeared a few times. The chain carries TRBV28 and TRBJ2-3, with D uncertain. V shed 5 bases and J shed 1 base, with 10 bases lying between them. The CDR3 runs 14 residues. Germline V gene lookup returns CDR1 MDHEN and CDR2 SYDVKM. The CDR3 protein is CASSQPVGTDTQYF. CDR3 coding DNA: TGTGCCAGCAGTCAACCCGTGGGCACAGATACGCAGTATTTT.

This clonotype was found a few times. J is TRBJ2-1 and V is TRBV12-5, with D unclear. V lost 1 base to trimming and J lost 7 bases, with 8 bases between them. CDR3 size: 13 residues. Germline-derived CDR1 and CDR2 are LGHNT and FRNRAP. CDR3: CASGLAGSNEQFF. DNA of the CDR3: TGTGCTAGTGGTTTGGCAGGTTCTAATGAGCAGTTCTTC.

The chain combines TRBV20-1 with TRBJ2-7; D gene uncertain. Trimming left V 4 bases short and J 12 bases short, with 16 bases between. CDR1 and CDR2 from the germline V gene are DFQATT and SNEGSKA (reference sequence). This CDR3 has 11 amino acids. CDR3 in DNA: TGCAGTGCTACCCAACCTTCGACATCGTACTTC. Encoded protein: CSATQPSTSYF.

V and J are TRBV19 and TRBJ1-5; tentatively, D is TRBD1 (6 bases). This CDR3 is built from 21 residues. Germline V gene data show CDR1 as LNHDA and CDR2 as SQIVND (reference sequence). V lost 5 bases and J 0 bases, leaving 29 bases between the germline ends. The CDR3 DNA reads TGTGCCAGTAGTCTTGGCGTTGGCAGGGGAACTATACTAGATAGCAATCAGCCCCAGCATTTT. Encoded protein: CASSLGVGRGTILDSNQPQHF.

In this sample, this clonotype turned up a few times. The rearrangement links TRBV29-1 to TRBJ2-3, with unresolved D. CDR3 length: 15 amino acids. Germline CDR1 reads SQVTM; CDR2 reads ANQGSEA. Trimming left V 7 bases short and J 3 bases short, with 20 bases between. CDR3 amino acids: CSAGPLGDSTDTQYF. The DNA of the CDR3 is TGCAGCGCCGGACCTCTAGGAGATAGTACAGATACGCAGTATTTT.

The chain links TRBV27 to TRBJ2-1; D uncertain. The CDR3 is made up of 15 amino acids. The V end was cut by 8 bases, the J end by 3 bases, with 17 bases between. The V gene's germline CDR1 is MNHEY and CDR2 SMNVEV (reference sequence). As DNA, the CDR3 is TGTGCCAGCCGTCGTTTCGAACTTCTCTACAATGAGCAGTTCTTC. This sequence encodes CASRRFELLYNEQFF.

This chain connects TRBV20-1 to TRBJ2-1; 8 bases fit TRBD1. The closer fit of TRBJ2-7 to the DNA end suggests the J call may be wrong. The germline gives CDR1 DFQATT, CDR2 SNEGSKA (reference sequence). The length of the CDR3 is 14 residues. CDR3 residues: CSGHDRGVYNEQYF. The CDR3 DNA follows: TGCAGTGGACACGACAGGGGCGTCTACAATGAGCAGTACTTC.

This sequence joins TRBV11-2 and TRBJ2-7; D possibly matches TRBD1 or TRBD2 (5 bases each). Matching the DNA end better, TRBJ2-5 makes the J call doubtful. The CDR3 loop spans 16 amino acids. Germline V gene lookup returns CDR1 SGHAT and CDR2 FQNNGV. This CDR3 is CASSSEGSGTVETQYF. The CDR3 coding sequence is TGTGCCAGCAGCTCCGAAGGGTCCGGGACGGTGGAGACCCAGTACTTC.

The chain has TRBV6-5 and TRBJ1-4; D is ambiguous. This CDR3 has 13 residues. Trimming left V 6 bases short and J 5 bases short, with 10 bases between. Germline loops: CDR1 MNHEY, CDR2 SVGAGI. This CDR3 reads CASRGPQNEKLFF. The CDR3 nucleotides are TGTGCCAGCAGAGGTCCCCAAAATGAAAAACTGTTTTTT.

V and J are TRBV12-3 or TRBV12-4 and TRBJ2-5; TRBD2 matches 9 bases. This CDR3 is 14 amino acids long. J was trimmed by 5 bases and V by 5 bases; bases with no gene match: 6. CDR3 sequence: CASSPGLASETQYF. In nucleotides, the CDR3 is TGTGCCAGCAGTCCGGGACTAGCTTCGGAGACCCAGTACTTC.

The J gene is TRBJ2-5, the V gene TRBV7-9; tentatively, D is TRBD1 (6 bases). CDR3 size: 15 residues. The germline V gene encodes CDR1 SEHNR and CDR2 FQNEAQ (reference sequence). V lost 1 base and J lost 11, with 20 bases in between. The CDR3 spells CASSLDLVGHNEQYF. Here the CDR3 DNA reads TGTGCCAGCAGCTTAGATTTGGTGGGACACAATGAGCAGTACTTC.

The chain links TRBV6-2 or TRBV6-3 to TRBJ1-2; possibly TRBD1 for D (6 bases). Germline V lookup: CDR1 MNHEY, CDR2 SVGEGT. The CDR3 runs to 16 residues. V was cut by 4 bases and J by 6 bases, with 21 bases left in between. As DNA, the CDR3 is TGTGCCAGCAGTTTAACATCGACAGGAGAGGTGGATGGCTACACCTTC. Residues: CASSLTSTGEVDGYTF.

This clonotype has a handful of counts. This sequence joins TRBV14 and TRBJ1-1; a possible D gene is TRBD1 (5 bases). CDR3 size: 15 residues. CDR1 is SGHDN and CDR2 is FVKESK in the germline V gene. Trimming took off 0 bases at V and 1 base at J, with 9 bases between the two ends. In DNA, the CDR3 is TGTGCCAGCAGCCAAGACGGGGGGACGAACACTGAAGCTTTCTTT. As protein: CASSQDGGTNTEAFF.

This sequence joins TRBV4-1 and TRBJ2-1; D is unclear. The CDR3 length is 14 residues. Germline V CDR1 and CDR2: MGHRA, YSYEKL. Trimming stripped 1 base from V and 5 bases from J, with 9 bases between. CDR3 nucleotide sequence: TGCGCCAGCAGCCAAGTGGCCTTAGACAATGAGCAGTTCTTC. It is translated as CASSQVALDNEQFF.

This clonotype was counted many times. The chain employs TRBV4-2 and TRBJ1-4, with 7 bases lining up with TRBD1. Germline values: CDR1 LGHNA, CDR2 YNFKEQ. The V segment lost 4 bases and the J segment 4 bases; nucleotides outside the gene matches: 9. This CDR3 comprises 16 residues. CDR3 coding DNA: TGTGCCAGCAGCCCCACGGGAGGGGGCGATAATGAAAAACTGTTTTTT. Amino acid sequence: CASSPTGGGDNEKLFF.

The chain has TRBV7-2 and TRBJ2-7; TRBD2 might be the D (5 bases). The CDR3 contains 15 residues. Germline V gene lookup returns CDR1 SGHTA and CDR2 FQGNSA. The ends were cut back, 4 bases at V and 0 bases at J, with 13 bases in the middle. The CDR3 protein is CASSSGLVFSYEQYF. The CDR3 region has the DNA TGTGCCAGCAGCTCCGGACTCGTCTTCTCCTACGAGCAGTACTTC.

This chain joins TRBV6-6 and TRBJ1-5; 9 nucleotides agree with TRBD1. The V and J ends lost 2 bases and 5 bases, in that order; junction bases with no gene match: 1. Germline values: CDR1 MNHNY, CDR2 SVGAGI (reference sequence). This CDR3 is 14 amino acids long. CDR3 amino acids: CASSYRDRDQPQHF. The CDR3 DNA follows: TGTGCCAGCAGTTACCGGGACAGGGATCAGCCCCAGCATTTT.

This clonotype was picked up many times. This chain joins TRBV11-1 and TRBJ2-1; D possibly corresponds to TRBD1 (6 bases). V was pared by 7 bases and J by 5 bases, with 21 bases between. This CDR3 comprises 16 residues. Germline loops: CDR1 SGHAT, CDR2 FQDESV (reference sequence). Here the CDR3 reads CASTPSSIQGNNEQFF. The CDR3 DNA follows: TGTGCCAGCACCCCCTCATCTATTCAGGGGAACAATGAGCAGTTCTTC. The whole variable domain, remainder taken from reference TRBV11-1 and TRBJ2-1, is EAEVAQSPRYKITEKSQAVAFWCDPISGHATLYWYRQILGQGPELLVQFQDESVVDDSQLPKDRFSAERLKGVDSTLKIQPAELGDSAMYLCASTPSSIQGNNEQFFGPGTRLTVL.

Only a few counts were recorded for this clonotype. CDR3 loop: CASSSGTARNYGYTF. The CDR3 coding sequence is TGTGCCAGCAGCTCCGGGACAGCCAGGAACTATGGCTACACCTTC. J is TRBJ1-2 and V is TRBV7-9; 7 positions match TRBD1. The V gene end was trimmed by 4 bases and the J gene end by 2 bases; junction bases not matched to a gene: 7. The CDR3 runs 15 residues. Germline loops: CDR1 SEHNR, CDR2 FQNEAQ (reference sequence).

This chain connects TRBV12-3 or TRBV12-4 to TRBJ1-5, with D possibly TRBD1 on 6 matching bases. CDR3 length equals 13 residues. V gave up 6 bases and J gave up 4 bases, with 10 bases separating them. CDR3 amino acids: CASRTQGNQPQHF. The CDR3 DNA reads TGTGCCAGCAGGACACAGGGTAATCAGCCCCAGCATTTT.

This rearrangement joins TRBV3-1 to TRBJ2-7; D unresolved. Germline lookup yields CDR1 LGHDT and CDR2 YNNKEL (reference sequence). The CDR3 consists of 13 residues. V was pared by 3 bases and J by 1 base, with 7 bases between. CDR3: CASSHGGSYEQYF. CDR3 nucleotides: TGTGCCAGCAGCCACGGCGGTTCCTACGAGCAGTACTTC.

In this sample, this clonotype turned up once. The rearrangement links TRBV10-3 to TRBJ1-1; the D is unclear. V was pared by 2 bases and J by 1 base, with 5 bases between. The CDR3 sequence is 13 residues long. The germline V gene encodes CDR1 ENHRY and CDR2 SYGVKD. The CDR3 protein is CAISEDRNTEAFF. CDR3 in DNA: TGTGCCATCAGTGAGGATCGGAACACTGAAGCTTTCTTT.

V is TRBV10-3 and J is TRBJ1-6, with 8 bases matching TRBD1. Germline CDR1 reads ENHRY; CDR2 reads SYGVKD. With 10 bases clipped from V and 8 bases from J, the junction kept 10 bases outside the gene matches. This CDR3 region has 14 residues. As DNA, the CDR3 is TGTGCCACCCTAAGAGGGACAGGAGATTCACCCCTCCACTTT. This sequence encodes CATLRGTGDSPLHF.

The CDR3 reads CASSVATANEQFF. CDR3 coding DNA: TGCGCCAGCAGCGTGGCGACAGCCAATGAGCAGTTCTTC. This sequence joins TRBV5-1 and TRBJ2-1; maybe TRBD1 (5 bases). Per germline, CDR1 SGHRS and CDR2 YFSETQ. The V end lost 4 bases, the J end lost 6 bases, and 11 bases lay between the germline ends. The CDR3 extends over 13 amino acids.